These T cell receptor beta chains were read from a single sample in a study of identical twins. MiXCR was run by TCRdb on the 5' RACE reads, yielding one entry per CDR3 protein. The sample shows around 1.7 million distinct CDR3 sequences, less than 35% of them seen only once. Sequences were obtained from cord blood. The source of these receptors is a newborn girl in good health. Both conserved end residues are part of each CDR3. A D gene is named only where the DNA matches it firmly. Some rows mark clone size as missing; the rest say once, few, many or name a class of expanded clone.

TRBJ1-1 | 14 | TRBV12-3/TRBV12-4 | NA | few | CASSLLLMNTEAFF | TGTGCCAGCAGTTTATTACTAATGAACACTGAAGCTTTCTTT
TRBJ1-1 | 14 | TRBV20-1 | NA | NA | CSAKRTRQNTEAFF | TGCAGTGCTAAACGCACTAGACAAAACACTGAAGCTTTCTTT
TRBJ2-7 | 17 | TRBV7-6 | TRBD2 | NA | CASSLVGKGGSSYEQYF | TGTGCCAGCAGCTTAGTAGGGAAAGGCGGGAGCTCCTACGAGCAGTACTTC
TRBJ1-1 | 13 | TRBV6-1 | NA | few | CASSERGWTEAFF | TGTGCCAGCAGTGAGAGGGGTTGGACTGAAGCTTTCTTT
TRBJ2-5 | 16 | TRBV2 | TRBD2 | few | CASSEGGLAVQETQYF | TGTGCCAGCAGTGAAGGGGGACTAGCGGTTCAAGAGACCCAGTACTTC
TRBJ2-1 | 18 | TRBV12-3/TRBV12-4 | TRBD2 | NA | CASSSSAGLAGANNEQFF | TGTGCCAGCAGTTCCTCCGCAGGACTAGCGGGAGCTAACAATGAGCAGTTCTTC
TRBJ2-2 | 17 | TRBV29-1 | TRBD2 | few | CSVTPGGSGVNTGELFF | TGCAGCGTTACCCCGGGGGGTAGCGGGGTGAATACCGGGGAGCTGTTTTTT
TRBJ2-6 | 13 | TRBV12-5 | NA | NA | CASGASGANVLTF | TGTGCTAGTGGTGCCTCCGGGGCCAACGTCCTGACTTTC
TRBJ2-3 | 14 | TRBV5-1 | NA | NA | CASNFRGRTDTQYF | TGCGCCAGCAATTTTCGGGGGCGAACAGATACGCAGTATTTT
TRBJ1-1 | 16 | TRBV5-8 | NA | NA | CASSVNHGVKSTEAFF | TGTGCCAGCAGCGTTAACCATGGGGTTAAGAGCACTGAAGCTTTCTTT
TRBJ2-7 | 13 | TRBV6-5 | TRBD2 | few | CASSYEREDEQYF | TGTGCCAGCAGTTACGAGCGGGAGGACGAGCAGTACTTC
TRBJ1-6 | 12 | TRBV25-1 | NA | NA | CASSLQGGRLHF | TGTGCCAGCAGTCTCCAAGGGGGACGCCTCCACTTT
TRBJ2-1 | 12 | TRBV11-2 | NA | few | CASSLDLREQFF | TGTGCCAGCAGCTTAGATTTGCGGGAGCAGTTCTTC
TRBJ1-2 | 11 | TRBV5-1 | NA | many | CASRTNYGYTF | TGTGCCAGCAGGACAAACTATGGCTACACCTTC
TRBJ2-1 | 15 | TRBV27 | TRBD1 | NA | CASRHTGQGGDEQFF | TGTGCCAGCAGGCATACGGGACAGGGAGGCGATGAGCAGTTCTTC
TRBJ1-1 | 11 | TRBV20-1 | NA | NA | CRGALYTEAFF | TGCAGGGGGGCCTTATACACTGAAGCTTTCTTT
TRBJ1-2 | 13 | TRBV20-1 | NA | few | CSASKRQEGGYTF | TGCAGTGCTAGCAAACGACAGGAGGGTGGCTACACCTTC
TRBJ2-7 | 16 | TRBV11-1 | TRBD2 | NA | CASSLWLASGYYEQYF | TGTGCCAGCAGCTTGTGGTTGGCTAGCGGATACTACGAGCAGTACTTC
TRBJ1-4 | 14 | TRBV3-1 | TRBD1 | few | CASSPRQGSEKLFF | TGTGCCAGCAGCCCCCGACAGGGGAGCGAAAAACTGTTTTTT
TRBJ1-1 | 13 | TRBV7-8 | NA | NA | CASSLVRKGEAFF | TGTGCCAGCAGCTTAGTTCGGAAGGGTGAAGCTTTCTTT
TRBJ1-1 | 13 | TRBV12-3/TRBV12-4 | NA | NA | CAGKKGVDGEAFF | TGTGCCGGCAAAAAAGGGGTAGACGGTGAAGCTTTCTTT
TRBJ1-4 | 13 | TRBV20-1 | NA | once | CSARGGGAEKLFF | TGCAGTGCTCGGGGCGGGGGAGCGGAAAAACTGTTTTTT
TRBJ2-3 | 17 | TRBV20-1 | TRBD2 | NA | CSATRPPPGLTTDTQYF | TGCAGTGCCACGCGCCCGCCGCCGGGACTAACCACAGATACGCAGTATTTT
TRBJ1-6 | 15 | TRBV7-2 | NA | few | CASNTRVSYNSPPHF | TGTGCCAGCAACACCAGGGTTTCCTATAATTCACCCCCCCACTTT
TRBJ2-1 | 16 | TRBV5-8 | TRBD2 | NA | CASSSIAGISYNEQFF | TGTGCCAGCAGCTCTATAGCGGGGATCTCCTACAATGAGCAGTTCTTC
TRBJ1-2 | 14 | TRBV7-9 | TRBD1 | NA | CASSLQGVKAGYTF | TGTGCCAGCAGCTTACAGGGGGTTAAGGCTGGCTACACCTTC
TRBJ2-1 | 16 | TRBV5-1 | TRBD1 | once | CASSLGQGAGTNEQFF | TGCGCCAGCAGCTTGGGACAGGGGGCAGGAACTAATGAGCAGTTCTTC
TRBJ1-2 | 16 | TRBV20-1 | NA | few | CSARDPSGPHIHGYTF | TGCAGTGCTAGAGATCCGTCGGGACCCCACATACATGGCTACACCTTC
TRBJ1-4 | 11 | TRBV20-1 | NA | many | CSARDNEKLFF | TGCAGTGCTAGGGACAATGAAAAACTGTTTTTT
TRBJ2-5 | 14 | TRBV9 | NA | few | CASSVGGGTETQYF | TGTGCCAGCAGCGTAGGTGGCGGGACGGAGACCCAGTACTTC
TRBJ2-2 | 17 | TRBV28 | NA | NA | CASSFRLTGVRTGELFF | TGTGCCAGCAGTTTCCGCCTAACGGGGGTTCGCACCGGGGAGCTGTTTTTT
TRBJ2-5 | 16 | TRBV12-3/TRBV12-4 | TRBD2 | NA | CASSLPGLAGEGEQYF | TGTGCCAGCAGTTTACCCGGACTAGCGGGAGAGGGGGAGCAGTACTTC
TRBJ2-1 | 15 | TRBV29-1 | TRBD2 | many | CSVATGLVVYNEQFF | TGCAGCGTTGCAACGGGACTAGTGGTCTACAATGAGCAGTTCTTC
TRBJ2-3 | 13 | TRBV9 | NA | NA | CASSAPALYTQYF | TGTGCCAGCAGCGCTCCAGCGTTGTATACGCAGTATTTT
TRBJ2-3 | 16 | TRBV7-9 | NA | NA | CASSLQGGANTDTQYF | TGTGCCAGCAGCTTACAAGGGGGAGCGAACACAGATACGCAGTATTTT
TRBJ2-3 | 15 | TRBV9 | NA | once | CASSVANPHTDTQYF | TGTGCCAGCAGCGTAGCTAATCCCCACACAGATACGCAGTATTTT
TRBJ2-1 | 14 | TRBV27 | TRBD1 | few | CASKRTGDYNEQFF | TGTGCCAGCAAACGGACAGGGGACTACAATGAGCAGTTCTTC
TRBJ1-5 | 14 | TRBV10-2 | TRBD1 | NA | CASSRGQEGQPQHF | TGCGCCAGCAGCCGCGGACAGGAGGGTCAGCCCCAGCATTTT
TRBJ1-1 | 16 | TRBV6-5 | NA | few | CASSYSLEGTNTEAFF | TGTGCCAGCAGTTACTCGTTGGAGGGGACGAACACTGAAGCTTTCTTT
TRBJ2-7 | 17 | TRBV11-3 | TRBD2 | NA | CASSLGGGGSSYNEQYF | TGTGCCAGCAGCTTAGGCGGCGGGGGGAGCTCCTACAATGAGCAGTACTTC
TRBJ1-1 | 15 | TRBV12-3/TRBV12-4 | NA | few | CASSLGAGPGAGAFF | TGTGCCAGCAGTTTAGGGGCAGGGCCTGGAGCTGGAGCTTTCTTT
TRBJ1-5 | 12 | TRBV20-1 | NA | NA | CSAGPNAQPQHF | TGCAGCGCGGGGCCCAATGCGCAGCCCCAGCATTTT
TRBJ2-1 | 15 | TRBV5-1 | NA | NA | CASSLDGQPYNEQFF | TGCGCCAGCAGCTTGGATGGACAACCCTACAATGAGCAGTTCTTC
TRBJ2-1 | 14 | TRBV6-6 | NA | NA | CASSYETGSYEQFF | TGTGCCAGCAGTTACGAGACAGGCTCCTACGAGCAGTTCTTC
TRBJ2-3 | 16 | TRBV2 | TRBD2 | NA | CASSPGLADYTDTQYF | TGTGCCAGCAGTCCCGGACTAGCGGATTACACAGATACGCAGTATTTT
TRBJ2-1 | 15 | TRBV3-1 | NA | NA | CASSQDPGSHNEQFF | TGTGCCAGCAGCCAAGATCCCGGGAGTCACAATGAGCAGTTCTTC
TRBJ2-7 | 15 | TRBV20-1 | TRBD2 | NA | CSARDPGLAGDEQYF | TGCAGTGCTAGAGATCCCGGACTAGCGGGAGACGAGCAGTACTTC
TRBJ2-2 | 16 | TRBV10-3 | NA | NA | CAISENGGSNTGELFF | TGTGCCATCAGTGAGAATGGGGGGTCGAACACCGGGGAGCTGTTTTTT
TRBJ2-1 | 16 | TRBV5-6 | TRBD2 | few | CASSPAGLADAAEQFF | TGTGCCAGCAGCCCGGCCGGACTAGCGGACGCCGCTGAGCAGTTCTTC
TRBJ2-1 | 15 | TRBV5-1 | NA | many | CASDHWDRPYNEQFF | TGCGCCAGCGACCATTGGGATCGCCCCTACAATGAGCAGTTCTTC
TRBJ1-1 | 14 | TRBV13 | NA | few | CASSGGHMNTEAFF | TGTGCCAGCAGCGGGGGACATATGAACACTGAAGCTTTCTTT
TRBJ2-3 | 17 | TRBV7-9 | NA | NA | CASSLAPTGTYTDTQYF | TGTGCCAGCAGCTTAGCGCCTACAGGGACATACACAGATACGCAGTATTTT
TRBJ1-2 | 17 | TRBV5-1 | NA | few | CASSLGTATAPNYGYTF | TGCGCCAGCAGCTTGGGCACAGCGACAGCCCCTAACTATGGCTACACCTTC
TRBJ1-1 | 11 | TRBV7-9 | NA | few | CASSRTTEAFF | TGTGCCAGCAGCCGAACCACTGAAGCTTTCTTT
TRBJ2-7 | 15 | TRBV10-3 | NA | NA | CAISDFERVYNEQYF | TGTGCCATCAGTGACTTCGAACGGGTCTACAATGAGCAGTACTTC
TRBJ2-3 | 15 | TRBV27 | TRBD2 | NA | CATSGLAVGTDTQYF | TGTGCCACATCCGGACTAGCGGTCGGCACAGATACGCAGTATTTT
TRBJ1-1 | 14 | TRBV10-3 | NA | NA | CAISESGSHTEAFF | TGTGCCATCAGTGAGTCAGGGAGTCACACTGAAGCTTTCTTT
TRBJ2-1 | 15 | TRBV20-1 | NA | NA | CSARAGVAYQETQFF | TGCAGTGCTAGGGCTGGCGTGGCGTACCAAGAGACCCAGTTCTTC
TRBJ2-3 | 16 | TRBV6-1 | NA | NA | CASSDGRAGRADTQYF | TGTGCCAGCAGTGACGGTAGGGCGGGACGGGCTGATACGCAGTATTTT